This TCR beta chain came from a study of blood T cell repertoires in COVID-19 (dated by TCRdb to 2020 to 2021). For context, the study as a whole: The collaborator samples originated in the United States, Italy and Spain and spanned the acute and convalescent phases of COVID-19. The prospective study material was composed of cDNA or gDNA derived from T cells, B-cell-depleted T cells, or PBMCs. Sample metadata almost always included a de-identified subject ID, COVID-19 status, age in years and sex. Where available, HLA class I and class II types were obtained from metadata supplied by the sample provider rather than from assay-based typing. The dataset comprised deeply sampled blood TCRbeta repertoires from subjects exposed to, actively infected with, or recovered from COVID-19. The samples were drawn from two sources: the first 160 participants of the ongoing ImmuneRACE study, and 1,200 or so subjects contributed by 6 global collaborators. A freely available public database, intended as a resource for researchers studying the immune response to SARS-CoV-2, is where the repertoires were released.

The immunoSEQ Assay, a bias-controlled multiplex PCR, was used to amplify TCRbeta CDR3 regions from genomic DNA. Concerning the study's data processing: Within the assay, amplification of reference gene primers was used to estimate how many nucleated cells each sample contained. Sequence reads were collapsed and filtered to measure the absolute abundance of every unique TCRbeta CDR3 rearrangement. For each sample, productive Simpson clonality was calculated as the square root of Simpson's diversity index over productive rearrangements. In its TCRdb copy, this immuneACCESS table keeps in-frame sequences only and misses some clones. Where compared with another copy, unresolved V genes explain less than half of these, and the others have no known cause. The V and J calls and the clone size are those of that table, but D and trimming were determined from the DNA. Within this sample are about 190,000 clones, with 88% of them counted one time only. The ten largest account for approximately 4.4% of the sample.

The full study reports these points: The quantity of clinical and demographic metadata differed by source and by participant and was supplied without curation.

Via the germline V gene (reference sequence), CDR1 is GTSNPN and CDR2 SVGIG. Reading from cysteine to phenylalanine, the CDR3 counts 17 amino acids. The DNA shown is the 51-base CDR3, in frame from base 1. Clipping removes 3 bases from V and 1 base from J, with 5 as the unmatched junction base count. About this clone itself: Its specific antigen is unknown. Qualities for individual bases were not recorded, and no much larger clone is one base off.

The collaborating institutions used their own protocols to collect whole blood in K2EDTA tubes. Collaborator samples were shipped for TCRbeta analysis as frozen whole blood, isolated PBMCs, or DNA extracted from either sample type. Sequenced sample: peripheral blood. The clonotype comes from a human donor in a cohort sampled during active COVID-19. The chain uses TRBV30 and TRBJ2-6, with 11 bases in between that match TRBD1. Read as DNA, the sequence is TGTGCCTGGAGGAGGACAGGGGGCTTGTCTGGGGCCAACGTCCTGACTTTC. Protein translation: CAWRRTGGLSGANVLTF.